The TCR beta chain described here comes from a study of cytomegalovirus exposure and HLA in healthy donors. The PCR contained 60 Vbeta and 13 Jbeta primers. Profiling relied on immunoSEQ multiplex PCR, and the TCRdb table lists in-frame clones only, not all of them. The sample has roughly 120,000 clones, around four fifths seen once. CDR1 and CDR2 from the germline V gene are SNHLY and FYNNEI. V was clipped by 6 bases and J by 0 bases, with 10 bases between them. This CDR3 region has 14 residues. This clone showed up just once. The antigen is not known. Distinct nucleotide sequences in the sample also encode this CDR3. Study outcomes and limitations: The availability of immune exposure information extended only to CMV serostatus. Some TCR beta chains (roughly 160 of them) were listed as cytomegalovirus-associated. TCR beta sequences reportedly predicted most subjects' HLA-A and HLA-B alleles accurately. Most of the CMV-associated TCR beta chains (in a later analysis) appeared to be HLA-restricted.

Input material: PBMCs. The chain employs TRBV2 and TRBJ2-3; D unresolved. This sequence was found in a woman aged 40 to 50 in good health and CMV-seropositive. The CDR3 DNA reads TGTGCCAGCAGGAGAGCACTAAGCACAGATACGCAGTATTTT. Translated: CASRRALSTDTQYF.